The 32 T cell receptor beta chains listed next were all sequenced from one sample in a study of blood T cell repertoires in COVID-19 (dated by TCRdb to the early 2020s). The library came from the immunoSEQ multiplex PCR assay. The table was pulled from immuneACCESS by TCRdb, which kept in-frame rearrangements only. Such tables lose some clones; where checked, under half of the loss comes from unresolved V genes, and the rest has no known cause. The sample has about 230,000 clones on record, approximately 80% of them singletons. The ten largest make up 1.2% to 1.5% of the sample. Sequenced sample: peripheral blood. The receptor set was obtained from a woman in her thirties or forties who had recovered from COVID-19.

The gene calls are TRBV6-1 and TRBJ2-1; 7 nucleotides match TRBD2. There are 16 residues in the CDR3. The V gene end was trimmed by 3 bases and the J gene end by 14 bases; junction bases not matched to a gene: 19. Germline assignment: CDR1 MNHNS and CDR2 SASEGT. The CDR3 loop is CASSDNPGLRTNNEFF. DNA of the CDR3: TGTGCCAGCAGTGACAACCCGGGACTACGAACCAACAACGAGTTCTTC.

The V and J genes are TRBV19 and TRBJ2-1, with TRBD2 matching 11 bases. The CDR3 is made up of 14 amino acids. The germline V gene has CDR1 LNHDA and CDR2 SQIVND (reference sequence). V was pared by 5 bases and J by 4 bases, with 1 base of the junction left unmatched. The CDR3 loop reads CASSLAGGYNEQFF. CDR3 coding DNA: TGTGCCAGTAGTTTAGCGGGGGGGTACAATGAGCAGTTCTTC.

This chain uses TRBV7-2 with TRBJ2-7, with TRBD2 identical over 7 bases. The CDR3 runs to 14 residues. V lost 5 bases, J lost 2 bases, and 6 bases stayed unmatched. Germline V gene sequence: CDR1 SGHTA, CDR2 FQGNSA. CDR3 loop: CASSPTGGPYEQYF. CDR3 nucleotides: TGTGCCAGCAGCCCCACGGGAGGCCCCTACGAGCAGTACTTC.

This clone was seen a single time. The CDR3 nucleotides read TGTGCCAGCAGCCGAGTGCCGCTTCACAATGAGCAGTTCTTC. It encodes CASSRVPLHNEQFF. The J gene is TRBJ2-1, the V gene TRBV7-9; D gene unclear. V was clipped by 5 bases and J by 5 bases, with 13 bases between them. This CDR3 spans 14 amino acids. The germline V gene encodes CDR1 SEHNR and CDR2 FQNEAQ (reference sequence). Based on the CDR3 plus reference TRBV7-9 and TRBJ2-1, the full variable domain is DTGVSQNPRHKITKRGQNVTFRCDPISEHNRLYWYRQTLGQGPEFLTYFQNEAQLEKSRLLSDRFSAERPKGSFSTLEIQRTEQGDSAMYLCASSRVPLHNEQFFGPGTRLTVL.

This sequence joins TRBV7-9 and TRBJ2-3; 10 nucleotides line up with TRBD2. CDR3 length: 15 amino acids. Germline-derived CDR1 and CDR2 are SEHNR and FQNEAQ (reference sequence). Trimming took 5 bases from V and 2 from J; bases not matched to a gene: 4. In nucleotides, the CDR3 is TGTGCCAGCAGCCCTGGACTAGCGGCCACAGATACGCAGTATTTT. Translating it yields CASSPGLAATDTQYF.

This chain links TRBV4-3 with TRBJ1-4, with no clear D. The V gene lost 1 base and the J gene lost 2 bases, with 11 bases spanning the gap. CDR3 size: 16 residues. Germline V gene lookup returns CDR1 LGHNA and CDR2 YSLEER. CDR3 sequence (DNA): TGCGCCAGCAGCCAAGCGAGGGTACAGACTAATGAAAAACTGTTTTTT. It encodes CASSQARVQTNEKLFF.

This chain connects TRBV5-1 to TRBJ1-6, with TRBD1 matching 8 bases. Germline V CDR1 and CDR2: SGHRS, YFSETQ. The CDR3 runs 14 residues. The V segment lost 4 bases and the J segment 10 bases; nucleotides outside the gene matches: 7. The CDR3 reads CASSPDRVESPLHF. In DNA form, the CDR3 reads TGCGCCAGCAGCCCGGACAGGGTAGAATCACCCCTCCACTTT.

V is TRBV3-1 (or the pseudogene TRBV3-2) and J is TRBJ1-5; D ambiguous. Germline lookup yields CDR1 LGHDT and CDR2 YNNKEL (reference sequence). CDR3 length: 13 residues. V was shortened by 3 bases and J by 7 bases, with 10 bases between the two germline ends. The CDR3 nucleotides are TGTGCCAGCAGCCAGGGAGGGAGCCAGCCCCAGCATTTT. Translating gives CASSQGGSQPQHF.

The chain uses TRBV5-8 and TRBJ2-3; D is unresolved. The CDR3 spans 16 residues. The V gene lost 4 bases and the J gene lost 5 bases, with 20 bases spanning the gap. CDR1 and CDR2 from the germline V gene are SGHTS and YDEGEE. The CDR3 coding sequence is TGTGCCAGCAGCAGAACGGCGAGTACTATAGGAGATACGCAGTATTTT. Amino acid sequence: CASSRTASTIGDTQYF. Combining the CDR3 with reference TRBV5-8 and TRBJ2-3 gives the whole variable domain EAGVTQSPTHLIKTRGQQATLRCSPISGHTSVYWYQQALGLGLQFLLWYDEGEERNRGNFPPRFSGRQFPNYSSELNVNALELEDSALYLCASSRTASTIGDTQYFGPGTRLTVL.

V and J are TRBV11-2 and TRBJ1-3; weak D call: TRBD1 (6 bases). The V gene's germline CDR1 is SGHAT and CDR2 FQNNGV. V lost 5 bases and J 6 bases, leaving 20 bases between the germline ends. The CDR3 consists of 16 residues. This CDR3 is CASSAMSGAVENTIYF. The CDR3, as DNA: TGTGCCAGCAGCGCCATGTCAGGGGCGGTAGAAAACACCATATATTTT.

The chain joins TRBV29-1 to TRBJ1-2; 9 bases are a match to TRBD1. Germline-derived CDR1 and CDR2 are SQVTM and ANQGSEA. The CDR3 contains 12 residues. Losses at the gene ends were 2 bases for V and 7 bases for J; bases not matched to a gene: 2. For the CDR3, the DNA is TGCAGCGTTGAAACAGGGGGCTCTGGCTACACCTTC. Amino acids: CSVETGGSGYTF.

The rearrangement joins TRBV5-1 to TRBJ2-5, with 7 bases lining up with TRBD1. Trimming took 0 bases from V and 7 from J; bases not matched to a gene: 9. The CDR3 runs 15 residues. Germline CDR1 and CDR2: SGHRS and YFSETQ. The CDR3 DNA reads TGCGCCAGCAGCTTGGCCAGTACAGGGGATAGGACCCAGTACTTC. Its translation: CASSLASTGDRTQYF.

In this sample, this clone turned up once. The V and J genes are TRBV5-4 and TRBJ2-5; 8 bases are a match to TRBD2. V shed 6 bases, J shed 1 base, and the junction held 8 bases outside the gene matches. CDR3 size: 15 residues. The germline V gene encodes CDR1 SGHNT and CDR2 YYREEE (reference sequence). CDR3 in amino acids: CASTGGAPGQETQYF. As DNA, the CDR3 is TGTGCCAGCACCGGGGGGGCCCCGGGCCAAGAGACCCAGTACTTC.

The V and J genes are TRBV5-1 and TRBJ2-1; perhaps TRBD2 as D (6 bases). With 3 bases removed from V and 8 bases from J, the gap between germline ends came to 12 bases. CDR3 length: 13 amino acids. CDR1 SGHRS and CDR2 YFSETQ come from the germline V gene. The DNA for the CDR3 is TGCGCCAGCAGCTCCATGGGGGGAGATGAGCAGTTCTTC. Translation gives CASSSMGGDEQFF.

This clone showed up just once. This sequence joins TRBV6-6 and TRBJ2-2, with no clear D. The ends were cut back, 8 bases at V and 2 bases at J, with 6 bases in the middle. The CDR3 spans 12 residues. From germline, CDR1 is MNHNY and CDR2 SVGAGI (reference sequence). CDR3 DNA: TGTGCCAGCTATCTCAACACCGGGGAGCTGTTTTTT. It encodes CASYLNTGELFF.

This clone occurred once. The chain has TRBV15 and TRBJ1-2; D may be TRBD1 (6 bases). V lost 0 bases to trimming and J lost 4 bases, with 12 bases between them. Germline V gives CDR1 LNHNV, CDR2 YYDKDF (reference sequence). The CDR3 loop spans 15 amino acids. The CDR3 sequence: CATSRDTGNTYGYTF. The CDR3 DNA reads as TGTGCCACCAGCAGAGATACAGGGAATACCTATGGCTACACCTTC.

This clone was detected a few times. The chain carries TRBV3-1 (or the pseudogene TRBV3-2) and TRBJ1-5, with 7 bases identical to TRBD1. Trimming cost V 2 bases and J 7 bases; bases outside gene matches: 2. The CDR3 contains 13 residues. Germline lookup yields CDR1 LGHDT and CDR2 YNNKEL (reference sequence). The CDR3 DNA is TGTGCCAGCAGCCAACTAGGGGGCCAGCCCCAGCATTTT. Protein sequence: CASSQLGGQPQHF.

The rearrangement links TRBV15 to TRBJ2-7; 8 bases are shared with TRBD1. Germline CDR1 and CDR2: LNHNV and YYDKDF (reference sequence). With 3 bases clipped from V and 3 bases from J, the junction kept 7 bases outside the gene matches. The CDR3 consists of 15 residues. CDR3 loop: CATSSDRDRIYEQYF. In DNA, the CDR3 is TGTGCCACCAGCAGTGACCGGGACAGGATCTACGAGCAGTACTTC.

The gene calls are TRBV5-1 and TRBJ1-2; maybe TRBD1 (5 bases). CDR3 length: 14 residues. Germline V gives CDR1 SGHRS, CDR2 YFSETQ. V lost 4 bases and J 2 bases, leaving 12 bases between the germline ends. The CDR3 loop reads CASSPAAGNYGYTF. The CDR3 DNA reads TGCGCCAGCAGCCCGGCGGCAGGGAACTATGGCTACACCTTC.

The chain joins TRBV19 to TRBJ2-3; D is unclear. V was trimmed by 8 bases and J by 8 bases, leaving 11 bases between them. Per the germline V gene, CDR1 is LNHDA and CDR2 is SQIVND (reference sequence). The length of the CDR3 is 11 residues. DNA of the CDR3: TGTGCCAGTGGGCGCCTATTTACGCAGTATTTT. This translates into CASGRLFTQYF.

The V gene is TRBV18, the J gene TRBJ2-7; TRBD1 matches at 8 bases. Looked up from germline, CDR1 is KGHSH and CDR2 is LQKENI. V gave up 3 bases and J gave up 1 base; unmatched junction bases: 5. The CDR3 has 15 amino acids. The CDR3 coding sequence is TGTGCCAGCTCACCGGCAGGGGGCCCTTCCTACGAGCAGTACTTC. This translates into CASSPAGGPSYEQYF.

This clone has a handful of counts. The chain recombines TRBV19 with TRBJ1-2; 7 bases line up with TRBD1. The CDR3 extends over 16 amino acids. V was clipped by 9 bases and J by 4 bases; unmatched bases: 17. The germline CDR1 and CDR2 sequences are LNHDA and SQIVND (reference sequence). This CDR3 reads CASARSVGTDLYGYTF. Written as DNA, the CDR3 is TGTGCCAGCGCTCGAAGTGTCGGGACAGACCTCTATGGCTACACCTTC.

CDR3 residues: CASSSWGVSSYEQYF. The CDR3 DNA is TGTGCCAGCAGCTCGTGGGGGGTGTCCTCCTACGAGCAGTACTTC. J is TRBJ2-7 and V is TRBV3-1 (or the pseudogene TRBV3-2); D is possibly TRBD2 (6 bases). The CDR3 loop spans 15 amino acids. Germline V gives CDR1 LGHDT, CDR2 YNNKEL (reference sequence). The V end lost 5 bases, the J end lost 0 bases, and 14 bases lay between the germline ends.

V and J are TRBV19 and TRBJ2-5, with a possible D match to TRBD2 (5 bases). V was trimmed by 6 bases and J by 5 bases, leaving 16 bases between them. The CDR3 has 14 amino acids. Germline assignment: CDR1 LNHDA and CDR2 SQIVND (reference sequence). The CDR3 sequence: CASSQSGRGETQYF. The CDR3 nucleotides read TGTGCCAGTAGCCAGAGTGGGAGAGGGGAGACCCAGTACTTC.

The gene calls are TRBV7-8 and TRBJ2-7, with TRBD2 matching over 9 bases. Germline CDR1 SGHVS, CDR2 FQNEAQ. With V trimmed by 6 bases and J by 0 bases, 9 bases remained unmatched. This CDR3 is 16 amino acids long. CDR3 amino acids: CASRLAGPGGSYEQYF. DNA for the CDR3: TGTGCCAGCAGGCTAGCGGGGCCCGGAGGCTCCTACGAGCAGTACTTC.

The rearrangement joins TRBV28 to TRBJ2-3; D ambiguous. Trimming pared 1 base from V and 1 base from J, leaving 3 bases between. The CDR3 loop spans 13 amino acids. In germline, CDR1 is MDHEN, CDR2 SYDVKM. The CDR3 here is CASSLSGTDTQYF. The CDR3 coding sequence is TGTGCCAGCAGTTTATCGGGCACAGATACGCAGTATTTT.

The DNA for the CDR3 is TGTGCCAGCAGCTCTCCTGGGGGCCAGCCCCAGCATTTT. It codes for CASSSPGGQPQHF. The V and J genes are TRBV7-2 and TRBJ1-5; D is perhaps TRBD1 (6 bases). Germline CDR1 SGHTA, CDR2 FQGNSA. This CDR3 region has 13 residues. Trimming took 4 bases from V and 7 from J, leaving 11 bases between them.

This clone came up a few times. The J gene is TRBJ1-3, the V gene TRBV2; possibly TRBD1 for D (6 bases). Per the germline V gene, CDR1 is SNHLY and CDR2 is FYNNEI. The CDR3 sequence is 13 residues long. V was trimmed by 7 bases and J by 4 bases, leaving 11 bases between them. CDR3 loop: CASTTGLGNTIYF. The CDR3, as DNA: TGTGCCAGCACTACAGGGCTAGGAAACACCATATATTTT.

DNA of the CDR3: TGTGCCAGCAGCGGGACAAGCTACGAGCAGTACTTC. Translating gives CASSGTSYEQYF. This chain joins TRBV2 and TRBJ2-7, with D possibly matching TRBD1 (6 bases). CDR1 is SNHLY, CDR2 FYNNEI, per germline. Deletions cut 6 bases from V and 3 bases from J, with 9 bases between. This CDR3 is built from 12 residues.

CDR3 in amino acids: CASSPRDLETQYF. CDR3 coding DNA: TGTGCCAGCAGCCCCCGGGACTTAGAGACCCAGTACTTC. This chain links TRBV7-2 with TRBJ2-5; D is possibly TRBD2 (6 bases). The V end was cut by 5 bases, the J end by 4 bases, with 11 bases between. CDR1 SGHTA and CDR2 FQGNSA come from the germline V gene. The CDR3 runs to 13 residues.

V usage is TRBV18 and J usage is TRBJ2-1, with no clear D. The CDR3 consists of 13 residues. The V end was cut by 4 bases, the J end by 5 bases, with 9 bases between. Germline loops: CDR1 KGHSH, CDR2 LQKENI. In DNA form, the CDR3 reads TGTGCCAGCTCACAATCTACGGACAATGAGCAGTTCTTC. Translated: CASSQSTDNEQFF.

The chain recombines TRBV10-3 with TRBJ2-1; D may be TRBD1 (5 bases). The germline V and J ends were trimmed by 4 bases and 3 bases, with 13 bases remaining between them. The CDR3 totals 15 residues. Germline CDR1 reads ENHRY; CDR2 reads SYGVKD. The CDR3 protein is CAISGVTDNYNEQFF. CDR3 coding DNA: TGTGCCATCAGTGGCGTGACAGACAACTACAATGAGCAGTTCTTC.